The clone carrying this T cell receptor beta chain has at least ten counts. Germline-derived CDR1 and CDR2 are DFQATT and SNEGSKA (reference sequence). CDR3 length equals 13 residues. The germline V and J ends were trimmed by 3 bases and 5 bases, with 13 bases remaining between them. The sample originates from a study of neurological immune-mediated disorders. TCRdb redid the calling of the 5' RACE reads with MiXCR, one entry per CDR3 protein. The table records about 50,000 distinct CDR3 sequences, about 3.5% of them present only once. Input material: PBMCs. The chain joins TRBV20-1 to TRBJ1-1; D perhaps matches TRBD1 (5 bases). The sequence derives from a man between 35 and 55 years old with multiple sclerosis. CDR3 sequence (DNA): TGCAGTGCTAGGGGAGTGGGGGAAACTGAAGCTTTCTTT. It translates to CSARGVGETEAFF.